This T cell receptor (beta chain) came from a study of siplizumab effects on memory and regulatory T cells. Study-level findings and limits: For mappable alloreactive CD4+ clones, the mean Treg-derived fraction was around 69% with siplizumab and approximately 26% in controls. Tregs proliferating in siplizumab cultures lacked confirmation of their suppressive function. Unstimulated subsets captured only a minor fraction of alloreactive clones.

The ends lost 6 bases at V and 0 bases at J; junction bases unmatched: 5. Germline lookup yields CDR1 GTSNPN and CDR2 SVGIG (reference sequence). This CDR3 comprises 14 residues. Assays examined approximately 9.1 x 10^4 TCR templates per sample. Sequencing was performed with immunoSEQ multiplex PCR; in TCRdb, only in-frame clones are kept and a portion is missing. This sample yields approximately 60,000 clones, of which 70% to 80% are seen a single time; about 0.42% belongs to the top ten. A remark on this clone: What it binds is unknown.

This clonotype originated in a human donor in good health. This rearrangement joins TRBV30 to TRBJ2-7, with 10 nucleotides matching TRBD2. Sequencing input: memory CD4+ T cells sorted from blood. CDR3 sequence: CACPKRGGSYEQYF. CDR3 nucleotide sequence: TGTGCCTGCCCGAAGCGGGGGGGCTCCTACGAGCAGTACTTC.